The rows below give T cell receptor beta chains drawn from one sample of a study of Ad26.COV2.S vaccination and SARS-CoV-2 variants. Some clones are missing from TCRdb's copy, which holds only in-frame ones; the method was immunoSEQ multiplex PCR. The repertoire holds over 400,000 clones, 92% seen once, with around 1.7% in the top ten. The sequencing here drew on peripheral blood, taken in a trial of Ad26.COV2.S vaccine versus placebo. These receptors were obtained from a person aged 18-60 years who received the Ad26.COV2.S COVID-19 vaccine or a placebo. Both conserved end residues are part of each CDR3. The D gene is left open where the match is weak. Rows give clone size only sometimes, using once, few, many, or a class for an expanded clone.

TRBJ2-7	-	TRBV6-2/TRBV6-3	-	TGTGCCAGCAGTTACGGGCCAGACTACGAGCAGTACTTC	CASSYGPDYEQYF
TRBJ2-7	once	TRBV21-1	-	TGTGCCAGCAAACTAAATAAACCCCGGCAGTACTTC	CASKLNKPRQYF
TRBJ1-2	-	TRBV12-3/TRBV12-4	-	TGTGCCAGCAGTTTAATACAGTCATATGGCTACACCTTC	CASSLIQSYGYTF
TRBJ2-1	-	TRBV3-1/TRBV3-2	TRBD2	TGTGCCAGCAGCCTTCTAGCGGGGGGCTATGAGCAGTTCTTC	CASSLLAGGYEQFF
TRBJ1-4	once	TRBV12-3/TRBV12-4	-	TGTGCCAGCAGTTCAGGCTTAGGCAAACTGTTTTTT	CASSSGLGKLFF
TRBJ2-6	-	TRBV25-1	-	TGTGCCAGCACGGGCACAAGGAACTCTGGGGCCAACGTCCTGACTTTC	CASTGTRNSGANVLTF
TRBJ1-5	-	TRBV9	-	TGTGCCAGCAGCCCTTGGGGGAGCGATCAGCCCCAGCATTTT	CASSPWGSDQPQHF
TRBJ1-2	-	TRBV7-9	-	TGTGCCAGCAGCTTGATTTGGGGAGGGGCTGCGGACTATGGCTACACCTTC	CASSLIWGGAADYGYTF
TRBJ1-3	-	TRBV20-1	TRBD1	TGCAGTGCTAGTCTTAGACAGGGGGCTGGAAACACCATATATTTT	CSASLRQGAGNTIYF
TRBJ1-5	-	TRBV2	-	TGTGCCAGCAGTGAATTGGTTAGGGGTCAGCCCCAGCATTTT	CASSELVRGQPQHF
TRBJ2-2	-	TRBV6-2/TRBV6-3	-	TGTGCCAGCAGTTACGTCGGACACACCGGGGAGCTGTTTTTT	CASSYVGHTGELFF
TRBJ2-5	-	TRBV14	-	TGTGCCAGCAGCCAACGGAGGAAAGAGACCCAGTACTTC	CASSQRRKETQYF
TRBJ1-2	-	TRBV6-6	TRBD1	TGTGCCAGCAGTAAGGGACAGGGGGCCTTCTATGGCTACACCTTC	CASSKGQGAFYGYTF
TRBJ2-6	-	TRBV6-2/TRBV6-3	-	TGTGCCAGCAGTACGGGGGGCCTCGGGGCCAACGTCCTGACTTTC	CASSTGGLGANVLTF
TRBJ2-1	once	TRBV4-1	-	TGCGCCAGCAGCCAAGATCACCCAGGGGCCTTCCCCTACAATGAGCAGTTCTTC	CASSQDHPGAFPYNEQFF
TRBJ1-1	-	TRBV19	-	TGTGCCAGTAGTATTCCAGGGCCCACTGAAGCTTTCTTT	CASSIPGPTEAFF
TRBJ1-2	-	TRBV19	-	TGTGCCAGTTTTGGGGGTTTTACTAACTATGGCTACACCTTC	CASFGGFTNYGYTF
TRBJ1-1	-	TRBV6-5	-	TGTGCCAGCAGTTACTCCCGAGGTATGGGGGTAGGTGAAGCTTTCTTT	CASSYSRGMGVGEAFF
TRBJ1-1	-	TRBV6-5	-	TGTGCCGCACGGGACCCGAACACTGAAGCTTTCTTT	CAARDPNTEAFF
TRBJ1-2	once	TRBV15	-	TGTGCCACCAGCAGAGGAGACGGAATCTATGGCTACACCTTC	CATSRGDGIYGYTF
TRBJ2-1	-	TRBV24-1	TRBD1	TGTGCCACCAGTGATGCCGGGACAGGGATCAATGAGCAGTTCTTC	CATSDAGTGINEQFF
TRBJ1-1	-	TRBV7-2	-	TGTGCCAGCAGCTTAGGGCTCGGGGGAGGGGACACTGAAGCTTTCTTT	CASSLGLGGGDTEAFF
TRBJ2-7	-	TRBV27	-	TGTGCCAGCAGTTCGCTACTCTCCTACGAGCAGTACTTC	CASSSLLSYEQYF
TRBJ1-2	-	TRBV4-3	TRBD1	TGCGCCAGCAGCCTTCGGACAGGGGGCGTCTACACCTTC	CASSLRTGGVYTF
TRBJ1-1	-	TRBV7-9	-	TGTGCCAGCAGCACCTGGGACAAACGAACAGATGAAGCTTTCTTT	CASSTWDKRTDEAFF
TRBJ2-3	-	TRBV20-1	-	TGCAGTGCTAGTCGGGACGAAGTAAGAAATACGCAGTATTTT	CSASRDEVRNTQYF
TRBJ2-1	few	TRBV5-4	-	TGTGCCAGCAGACAGGAGGGCAATGAGCAGTTCTTC	CASRQEGNEQFF
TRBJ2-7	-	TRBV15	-	TGTGCCACCAGCAGAGAACGGGGATTGGTTCCAACCTACGAGCAGTACTTC	CATSRERGLVPTYEQYF
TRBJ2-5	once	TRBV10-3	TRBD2	TGTGCCATCAGCGGGGGACTAGTAGGGTCGGAGACCCAGTACTTC	CAISGGLVGSETQYF
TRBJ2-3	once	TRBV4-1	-	TGCGCCAGCAGCCAAGACCCATTCCCCTGGGATACGCAGTATTTT	CASSQDPFPWDTQYF
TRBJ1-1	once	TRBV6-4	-	TGTGCCAGCAGTTATGACAGCCGGAACACTGAAGCTTTCTTT	CASSYDSRNTEAFF
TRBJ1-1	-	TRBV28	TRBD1	TGTGCCAGCAGTCCGGGGGACAGGGGTTATACTGAAGCTTTCTTT	CASSPGDRGYTEAFF
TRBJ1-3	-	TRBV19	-	TGTGCCAGTAGTTTTGGACGGTTCTCTGGAAACACCATATATTTT	CASSFGRFSGNTIYF
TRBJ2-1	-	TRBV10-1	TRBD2	TGCGCCAGCAGTAGGGGTAGCGGGGGCTCAAGCTCCTACAATGAGCAGTTCTTC	CASSRGSGGSSSYNEQFF
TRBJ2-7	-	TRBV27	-	TGTGCCAGCAGCGTGGATTTAGGCCACGAGCAGTACTTC	CASSVDLGHEQYF
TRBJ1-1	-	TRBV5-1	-	TGCGCCAGCAGCTTGGGGAGGGTGGAGGACACTGAAGCTTTCTTT	CASSLGRVEDTEAFF
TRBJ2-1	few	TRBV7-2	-	TGTGCCAGCAGCTTGGCCTCCCCCTACAATGAGCAGTTCTTC	CASSLASPYNEQFF
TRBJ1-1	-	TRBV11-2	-	TGTGCCAGCAGCTTCCAGGGCTCCATGAACACTGAAGCTTTCTTT	CASSFQGSMNTEAFF
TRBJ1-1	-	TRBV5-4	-	TGTGCCAGCAGCCTTAGTAGGGTCGGAACTGAAGCTTTCTTT	CASSLSRVGTEAFF
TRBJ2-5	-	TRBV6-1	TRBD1	TGTGCCAGCAGTGAAATGGCAGGGGGCGAGCGGGAGACCCAGTACTTC	CASSEMAGGERETQYF
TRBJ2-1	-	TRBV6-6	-	TGTGCCAGCAGTTACCCCCAGTCATCCCTATACAATGAGCAGTTCTTC	CASSYPQSSLYNEQFF
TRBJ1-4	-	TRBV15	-	TGTGCCACCAGCAGAGTGGGGGGGGTGAATGAAAAACTGTTTTTT	CATSRVGGVNEKLFF
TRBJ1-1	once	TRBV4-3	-	TGCGCCAGCAGCCAAGATTTACAGGGAAACACTGAAGCTTTCTTT	CASSQDLQGNTEAFF